This T cell receptor beta chain was recovered during a study of PD-1 blockade in classical Hodgkin lymphoma. About the research overall: Once every 2 weeks, patients received intravenous nivolumab at 3 mg/kg.

There are 14 residues in the CDR3. The ends were cut back, 3 bases at V and 5 bases at J, with 13 bases in the middle. Germline values: CDR1 MGHRA, CDR2 YSYEKL. Measured with immunoSEQ multiplex PCR; TCRdb has only the in-frame clones, and not every one. Here the sample spans tens of thousands of clones, over 75% being singletons. This clone came up a few times. There was relapse after autologous stem cell transplantation in every patient, and there was variation in brentuximab vedotin exposure. The TCR comes from a human donor with classical Hodgkin lymphoma. The chain carries TRBV4-1 and TRBJ1-1; D is possibly TRBD1 (6 bases). This sample comprised peripheral blood mononuclear cells (PBMCs), obtained at baseline. The CDR3 bases are TGCGCCAGCAGCCATAGCAGGGGAGATACTGAAGCTTTCTTT. It yields the protein CASSHSRGDTEAFF.